The 32 T cell receptor beta chains reported below all come from one sample, sequenced in a study of T cell changes during pregnancy in multiple sclerosis. Profiling relied on immunoSEQ multiplex PCR, and the TCRdb table lists in-frame clones only, not all of them. The sample yields about 38,000 clones, more than 90% seen once. This sample comprised CD8+ T cells from peripheral blood mononuclear cells, obtained in the third trimester of pregnancy. The origin of the receptors is a female donor with multiple sclerosis, enrolled in a pregnancy study.

This chain joins TRBV6-1 and TRBJ2-7; D possibly corresponds to TRBD1 (6 bases). Trimming left V 8 bases short and J 0 bases short, with 14 bases between. This CDR3 is built from 14 residues. CDR1 MNHNS and CDR2 SASEGT come from the germline V gene. CDR3 amino acids: CASHRTEPSYEQYF. CDR3 DNA sequence: TGTGCCAGCCACAGGACAGAACCCTCCTACGAGCAGTACTTC.

The chain is built from TRBV4-1 and TRBJ2-3; 7 nucleotides agree with TRBD2. V lost 5 bases to trimming and J lost 7 bases; unmatched junction nucleotides: 3. The germline V gene encodes CDR1 MGHRA and CDR2 YSYEKL. The CDR3 is 12 residues long. The CDR3 DNA reads TGCGCCAGCAGCGGGGGGGTGAATACGCAGTATTTT. Protein: CASSGGVNTQYF.

The rearrangement joins TRBV10-3 to TRBJ2-7, with D possibly TRBD2 on 6 matching bases. Per germline, CDR1 ENHRY and CDR2 SYGVKD. This CDR3 spans 14 amino acids. V was pared by 10 bases and J by 0 bases, with 16 bases between. The CDR3 nucleotides are TGTGCCACACACCGGGACGGGGGCTCCTACGAGCAGTACTTC. It specifies CATHRDGGSYEQYF.

The chain uses TRBV6-6 and TRBJ1-1; D is ambiguous. V was cut by 8 bases and J by 7 bases, with 17 bases left in between. CDR1 is MNHNY, CDR2 SVGAGI, per germline (reference sequence). This CDR3 region has 13 residues. The CDR3 DNA reads as TGTGCCAGCGCCAACGCGGGCGGAAATGAAGCTTTCTTT. It is translated as CASANAGGNEAFF.

This rearrangement joins TRBV7-9 to TRBJ1-1; D is unresolved. The CDR3 length is 11 residues. The V and J ends lost 5 bases and 7 bases respectively, with 8 bases between them. Looked up from germline, CDR1 is SEHNR and CDR2 is FQNEAQ (reference sequence). The CDR3 DNA reads as TGTGCCAGCAGCCGGGGAGGTGAAGCTTTCTTT. As protein: CASSRGGEAFF.

This clone was detected only a few times. The chain uses TRBV6-1 and TRBJ2-5; TRBD2 agrees at 8 bases. There are 15 residues in the CDR3. Per the germline V gene, CDR1 is MNHNS and CDR2 is SASEGT. J was trimmed by 5 bases and V by 1 base; bases with no gene match: 6. The CDR3 sequence is CASSEGTGGPETQYF. The CDR3 coding sequence is TGTGCCAGCAGTGAAGGTACGGGAGGGCCGGAGACCCAGTACTTC.

The V and J genes are TRBV7-3 and TRBJ2-1; TRBD2 agrees at 10 bases. CDR3 length: 15 amino acids. CDR1 and CDR2 (germline): SGHTA, FQGTGA. V gave up 4 bases and J gave up 5 bases; unmatched junction bases: 5. The CDR3 reads CASSSGLAMNNEQFF. In DNA form, the CDR3 reads TGTGCCAGCAGCTCGGGACTAGCGATGAACAATGAGCAGTTCTTC.

This sequence joins TRBV28 and TRBJ1-5; 8 positions agree with TRBD1. In germline, CDR1 is MDHEN, CDR2 SYDVKM. With 3 bases clipped from V and 6 bases from J, the junction kept 4 bases outside the gene matches. The CDR3 is 14 residues long. CDR3 DNA: TGTGCCAGCAGTTTGGACAGGGAGAGTCAGCCCCAGCATTTT. Its translation is CASSLDRESQPQHF.

The gene calls are TRBV11-3 and TRBJ1-5; D gene unclear. The germline V and J ends were trimmed by 1 base and 6 bases, with 7 bases remaining between them. The CDR3 loop spans 13 amino acids. Germline CDR1 reads SGHNT; CDR2 reads YENEEA. In nucleotides, the CDR3 is TGTGCCAGCAGCTTAGGACACCTTCAGCCCCAGCATTTT. It translates to CASSLGHLQPQHF.

This clone was recorded only once. The chain combines TRBV27 with TRBJ1-1, with D hard to call. CDR3 length: 14 residues. V gave up 6 bases and J gave up 6 bases, with 17 bases separating them. Germline CDR1 MNHEY, CDR2 SMNVEV (reference sequence). In DNA, the CDR3 is TGTGCCAGCAGGGAGAGGGCTGGTTTTGCTGAAGCTTTCTTT. The encoded protein is CASRERAGFAEAFF.

The genes are TRBV13 and TRBJ2-5; D may be TRBD2 (5 bases). Per germline, CDR1 PRHDT and CDR2 FYEKMQ (reference sequence). The CDR3 sequence is 16 residues long. V lost 3 bases to trimming and J lost 0 bases, with 14 bases between them. The CDR3 DNA reads as TGTGCCAGCAGCTTCAGACGGCGTAGCGACCAAGAGACCCAGTACTTC. Translated, it gives CASSFRRRSDQETQYF.

The gene calls are TRBV7-9 and TRBJ2-7, with TRBD2 matching over 8 bases. V trimming: 5 bases; J trimming: 4 bases; junction bases outside the gene matches: 7. This CDR3 region has 14 residues. Germline V gene sequence: CDR1 SEHNR, CDR2 FQNEAQ (reference sequence). CDR3 region: CASSQRESMYEQYF. Here the CDR3 DNA reads TGTGCCAGCAGCCAGCGGGAGAGCATGTACGAGCAGTACTTC.

The rearrangement joins TRBV18 to TRBJ2-3; 8 bases match TRBD2. CDR3 size: 17 residues. Germline V gives CDR1 KGHSH, CDR2 LQKENI. J lost 6 bases, V lost 0 bases, and 11 bases had no gene match. The CDR3 sequence is CASSPPLEAGDRDTQYF. CDR3 nucleotide sequence: TGTGCCAGCTCACCACCGTTAGAAGCGGGAGATCGGGATACGCAGTATTTT.

Only one count was recorded for this clone. This rearrangement joins TRBV19 to TRBJ1-5; D is unclear. V was pared by 7 bases and J by 0 bases, with 10 bases between. From germline, CDR1 is LNHDA and CDR2 SQIVND (reference sequence). The CDR3 totals 14 residues. This chain's CDR3 is CASTTGNSNQPQHF. The CDR3 bases are TGTGCCAGTACGACGGGGAATAGCAATCAGCCCCAGCATTTT.

The sample holds a few counts of this clone. V is TRBV6-4 and J is TRBJ2-2, with 13 bases identical to TRBD2. V was pared by 4 bases and J by 4 bases, with 0 bases of the junction left unmatched. Germline V lookup: CDR1 MRHNA, CDR2 SNTAGT. The CDR3 runs to 15 residues. The CDR3 sequence is CASSGTSGSTGELFF. The CDR3 DNA follows: TGTGCCAGCAGTGGGACTAGCGGGAGCACCGGGGAGCTGTTTTTT.

The chain carries TRBV28 and TRBJ1-5; D unclear. The CDR3 totals 15 residues. The germline CDR1 and CDR2 sequences are MDHEN and SYDVKM. Deletions cut 6 bases from V and 0 bases from J, with 12 bases between. The CDR3 protein is CASRRRRNSNQPQHF. The CDR3 DNA is TGTGCCAGCAGACGAAGGAGAAATAGCAATCAGCCCCAGCATTTT. The whole variable domain, filled in from reference TRBV28 and TRBJ1-5, reads DVKVTQSSRYLVKRTGEKVFLECVQDMDHENMFWYRQDPGLGLRLIYFSYDVKMKEKGDIPEGYSVSREKKERFSLILESASTNQTSMYLCASRRRRNSNQPQHFGDGTRLSIL.

The chain has TRBV4-3 and TRBJ2-2; D is possibly TRBD2 (6 bases). The CDR3 is 16 residues long. Trimming pared 2 bases from V and 3 bases from J, leaving 13 bases between. Germline V gene lookup returns CDR1 LGHNA and CDR2 YSLEER. In DNA, the CDR3 is TGCGCCAGCAGCCAAAAACCGGGACTCCACACCGGGGAGCTGTTTTTT. Translated, it gives CASSQKPGLHTGELFF.

The chain has TRBV2 and TRBJ1-2, with D unresolved. V was trimmed by 4 bases and J by 6 bases, leaving 12 bases between them. The length of the CDR3 is 13 residues. Germline V gene data show CDR1 as SNHLY and CDR2 as FYNNEI. The CDR3 DNA is TGTGCCAGCAGTGGTCGAGGGAAGAATGGCTACACCTTC. It encodes CASSGRGKNGYTF.

Details on this clone: The junction departs from germline at one end; a sequencing error may be responsible. The chain carries TRBV29-1 and TRBJ2-1; D not certain. Germline CDR1 is SQVTM and CDR2 is ANQGSEA. The CDR3 runs 14 residues. The CDR3 DNA follows: TGCAGCGTAGAAGAGGCCTCGGGTGACAATGAGCAGTTCTTC. Its translation is CSVEEASGDNEQFF.

The chain combines TRBV4-1 with TRBJ2-7; 10 nucleotides line up with TRBD2. Germline CDR1 MGHRA, CDR2 YSYEKL. Trimming cost V 4 bases and J 1 base; bases outside gene matches: 4. The CDR3 spans 15 residues. This CDR3 is CASSRLAGSSYEQYF. The CDR3 bases are TGCGCCAGCAGCCGACTAGCGGGCTCTTCCTACGAGCAGTACTTC.

The V and J genes are TRBV2 and TRBJ2-3; tentative D call: TRBD2 (5 bases). Germline V gives CDR1 SNHLY, CDR2 FYNNEI. The V end was cut by 3 bases, the J end by 4 bases, with 11 bases between. This CDR3 comprises 14 residues. CDR3: CASSEERRADTQYF. The CDR3 DNA sequence: TGTGCCAGCAGTGAGGAACGGCGGGCAGATACGCAGTATTTT.

The rearrangement uses TRBV4-3 and TRBJ2-2; a weak D match, TRBD1 (5 bases). V was trimmed by 0 bases and J by 6 bases, leaving 17 bases between them. In germline, CDR1 is LGHNA, CDR2 YSLEER. The CDR3 has 17 amino acids. For the CDR3, the DNA is TGCGCCAGCAGCCAAGACTTTCTGGGGCTCAGGCCCGGGGAGCTGTTTTTT. It specifies CASSQDFLGLRPGELFF.

The chain joins TRBV19 to TRBJ1-1; D not resolved. Germline lookup yields CDR1 LNHDA and CDR2 SQIVND (reference sequence). CDR3 length: 11 residues. Trimming pared 6 bases from V and 5 bases from J, leaving 7 bases between. The CDR3 sequence: CASSEGTEAFF. CDR3 DNA: TGTGCCAGTAGCGAGGGTACTGAAGCTTTCTTT.

V gene TRBV27 combines with J gene TRBJ2-1; TRBD1 is a possible D gene (6 bases). This CDR3 has 14 amino acids. The V end lost 0 bases, the J end lost 8 bases, and 11 bases lay between the germline ends. Germline CDR1 is MNHEY and CDR2 is SMNVEV (reference sequence). As DNA, the CDR3 is TGTGCCAGCAGTTTATCGATGGGGGCACATGAGCAGTTCTTC. As protein: CASSLSMGAHEQFF.

The V and J genes are TRBV5-4 and TRBJ2-7; a possible D gene is TRBD1 (6 bases). Deletions cut 2 bases from V and 6 bases from J, with 9 bases between. Germline lookup yields CDR1 SGHNT and CDR2 YYREEE (reference sequence). This CDR3 region has 12 residues. CDR3 amino acids: CASSFAGAEQYF. CDR3 sequence (DNA): TGTGCCAGCAGCTTCGCAGGGGCCGAGCAGTACTTC.

The chain employs TRBV29-1 and TRBJ1-1; TRBD1 matches at 9 bases. The CDR3 length is 13 residues. The V gene's germline CDR1 is SQVTM and CDR2 ANQGSEA. The V gene end was trimmed by 7 bases and the J gene end by 7 bases; junction bases not matched to a gene: 10. CDR3 protein: CSGWGQGGLEAFF. The CDR3 nucleotides read TGCAGCGGCTGGGGACAGGGAGGGCTTGAAGCTTTCTTT.

This rearrangement joins TRBV6-4 to TRBJ2-7; a weak D match, TRBD1 (6 bases). V was trimmed by 0 bases and J by 7 bases, leaving 10 bases between them. This CDR3 has 13 residues. The germline gives CDR1 MRHNA, CDR2 SNTAGT. The CDR3: CASSDSPQGEQYF. As DNA, the CDR3 is TGTGCCAGCAGTGACTCACCACAGGGAGAGCAGTACTTC.

The chain links TRBV4-2 to TRBJ2-7, with D unclear. Deletions cut 1 base from V and 2 bases from J, with 6 bases between. The V gene's germline CDR1 is LGHNA and CDR2 YNFKEQ. The CDR3 loop spans 13 amino acids. The CDR3 region has the DNA TGTGCCAGCAGCCAAGTCCTTACCTACGAGCAGTACTTC. It translates to CASSQVLTYEQYF.

The chain is built from TRBV5-1 and TRBJ2-1; TRBD2 matches 9 bases. The V gene's germline CDR1 is SGHRS and CDR2 YFSETQ. The CDR3 totals 16 residues. V shed 7 bases, J shed 8 bases, and the junction held 16 bases outside the gene matches. CDR3: CASERIAGEVSDEQFF. CDR3 in DNA: TGCGCCAGCGAACGGATAGCGGGAGAGGTCAGCGATGAGCAGTTCTTC.

This chain links TRBV11-2 with TRBJ1-2; D not certain. V was trimmed by 2 bases and J by 2 bases, leaving 6 bases between them. The length of the CDR3 is 13 residues. Germline loops: CDR1 SGHAT, CDR2 FQNNGV. CDR3 nucleotide sequence: TGTGCCAGCAGCTTAATCGGGAACTATGGCTACACCTTC. Its protein product is CASSLIGNYGYTF.

The V gene is TRBV7-9, the J gene TRBJ2-7, with 8 bases lining up with TRBD1. CDR1 and CDR2 from the germline V gene are SEHNR and FQNEAQ (reference sequence). The CDR3 has 15 amino acids. With 3 bases clipped from V and 1 base from J, the junction kept 5 bases outside the gene matches. CDR3 nucleotides: TGTGCCAGCAGCTTCGGACAGGGTATATCCTACGAGCAGTACTTC. Translated: CASSFGQGISYEQYF.

The V call is TRBV6-1, the J call TRBJ2-1; D is possibly TRBD1 (6 bases). V lost 6 bases and J 4 bases, leaving 10 bases between the germline ends. CDR3 length: 13 residues. Germline V gene sequence: CDR1 MNHNS, CDR2 SASEGT. The DNA for the CDR3 is TGTGCCAGCAGCGCGGACAGTTACAATGAGCAGTTCTTC. It specifies CASSADSYNEQFF.